A single sample is the source of the 8 T cell receptor beta chains below, sequenced in a study of identical twins. TCRdb analysed the 5' RACE reads with MiXCR anew, one entry per CDR3 protein. The sample records about 100,000 distinct CDR3 sequences, around 5.5% being singletons. Sequenced: memory T cells sorted from blood. These receptors all stem from a woman aged 50 to 60 in good health.

This clonotype was observed at least ten times. This chain joins TRBV6-5 and TRBJ1-2, with D possibly TRBD1 on 5 matching bases. The V end lost 6 bases, the J end lost 8 bases, and 16 bases lay between the germline ends. Germline-derived CDR1 and CDR2 are MNHEY and SVGAGI. This CDR3 spans 13 amino acids. The CDR3 sequence is CASSEVGVGGYTF. DNA of the CDR3: TGTGCCAGCAGCGAGGTGGGGGTAGGAGGCTACACCTTC.

This clonotype was recorded at least ten times. The V gene is TRBV5-1, the J gene TRBJ2-3; D uncertain. Germline lookup yields CDR1 SGHRS and CDR2 YFSETQ. The V and J ends lost 0 bases and 2 bases respectively, with 13 bases between them. The CDR3 has 16 amino acids. The CDR3 sequence is CASSLAEGKNTDTQYF. In DNA form, the CDR3 reads TGCGCCAGCAGCTTGGCCGAAGGGAAAAACACAGATACGCAGTATTTT.

Many counts were recorded for this clonotype. V gene TRBV3-1 combines with J gene TRBJ2-4; tentative D call: TRBD2 (5 bases). CDR1 and CDR2 (germline): LGHDT, YNNKEL (reference sequence). V was pared by 4 bases and J by 11 bases, with 15 bases between. This CDR3 has 13 residues. The CDR3 DNA is TGTGCCAGCAGCCCAGGACTGACCTTCGTTCAGTACTTC. This sequence encodes CASSPGLTFVQYF.

This clonotype was found a few times. This chain connects TRBV10-2 to TRBJ1-1, with a tentative D call TRBD1 (5 bases). This CDR3 has 13 amino acids. Germline V lookup: CDR1 WSHSY, CDR2 SAAADI. Trimming pared 3 bases from V and 3 bases from J, leaving 8 bases between. CDR3 amino acids: CASSDRDHTEAFF. The CDR3 DNA is TGCGCCAGCAGTGACAGGGACCACACTGAAGCTTTCTTT.

This clonotype was seen ten or more times. The chain combines TRBV7-2 with TRBJ1-4, with D perhaps TRBD1 (6 bases). CDR1 is SGHTA and CDR2 is FQGNSA in the germline V gene. The germline V and J ends were trimmed by 5 bases and 0 bases, with 16 bases remaining between them. CDR3 size: 17 residues. CDR3 nucleotides: TGTGCCAGCAGCCCGAGGCAGGGGCAGGCAACTAATGAAAAACTGTTTTTT. As protein: CASSPRQGQATNEKLFF.

This clonotype was counted only a few times. The rearrangement uses TRBV19 and TRBJ1-5, with D perhaps TRBD1 (5 bases). The CDR3 is made up of 13 amino acids. The V end lost 6 bases, the J end lost 7 bases, and 13 bases lay between the germline ends. Germline CDR1 and CDR2: LNHDA and SQIVND (reference sequence). CDR3 sequence: CASSLGGWQPQHF. The CDR3 region has the DNA TGTGCCAGTAGCCTGGGGGGGTGGCAGCCCCAGCATTTT. Full variable domain (outside the CDR3, taken from reference TRBV19 and TRBJ1-5): DGGITQSPKYLFRKEGQNVTLSCEQNLNHDAMYWYRQDPGQGLRLIYYSQIVNDFQKGDIAEGYSVSREKKESFPLTVTSAQKNPTAFYLCASSLGGWQPQHFGDGTRLSIL.

As to this clonotype: A single base separates this from a much larger clone, so it may be a read error. The conserved closing phenylalanine or tryptophan is absent in this CDR3, likely reflecting a read error. V and J are TRBV12-3 or TRBV12-4 and TRBJ2-2, with D perhaps matching TRBD1 or TRBD2 (5 bases each). This CDR3 spans 15 amino acids. V lost 5 bases to trimming and J lost 6 bases, with 16 bases between them. The CDR3 DNA is TGTGCCAGCAGTCGCGACGACAGCGGAGCCGGGGAGCTGTTTTGT. Its translation is CASSRDDSGAGELFC.

This chain links TRBV6-6 with TRBJ2-3; D unclear. V was pared by 6 bases and J by 3 bases, with 4 bases between. Germline V lookup: CDR1 MNHNY, CDR2 SVGAGI (reference sequence). The CDR3 spans 11 residues. The DNA for the CDR3 is TGTGCCAGCAGGATAACAGATACGCAGTATTTT. Residues: CASRITDTQYF.